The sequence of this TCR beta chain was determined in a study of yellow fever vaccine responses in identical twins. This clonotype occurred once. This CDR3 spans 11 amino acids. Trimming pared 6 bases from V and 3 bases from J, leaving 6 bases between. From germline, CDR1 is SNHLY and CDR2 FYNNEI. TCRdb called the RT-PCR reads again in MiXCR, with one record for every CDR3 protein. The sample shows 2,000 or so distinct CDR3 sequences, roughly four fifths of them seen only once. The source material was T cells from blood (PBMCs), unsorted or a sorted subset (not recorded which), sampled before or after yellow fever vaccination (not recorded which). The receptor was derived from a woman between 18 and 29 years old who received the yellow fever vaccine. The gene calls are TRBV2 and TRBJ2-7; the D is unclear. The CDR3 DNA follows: TGTGCCAGCAGAGACAACTACGAGCAGTACTTC. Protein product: CASRDNYEQYF.